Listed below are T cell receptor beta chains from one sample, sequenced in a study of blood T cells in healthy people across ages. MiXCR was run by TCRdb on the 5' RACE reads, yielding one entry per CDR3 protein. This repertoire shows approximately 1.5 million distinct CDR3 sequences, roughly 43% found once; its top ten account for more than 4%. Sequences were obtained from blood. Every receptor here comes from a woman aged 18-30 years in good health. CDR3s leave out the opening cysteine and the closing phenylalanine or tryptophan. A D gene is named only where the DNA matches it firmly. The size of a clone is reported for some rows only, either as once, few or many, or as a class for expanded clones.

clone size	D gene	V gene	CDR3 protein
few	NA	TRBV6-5	ASKVHRLTDTQY
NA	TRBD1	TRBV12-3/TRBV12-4	ASSLIGGSGELF
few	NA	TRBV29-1	SVEGGQGDEQY
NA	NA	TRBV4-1	ASSQGWASTDTQY
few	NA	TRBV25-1	ASSEVFRPHEQF
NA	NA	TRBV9	ASGPGASNEQF
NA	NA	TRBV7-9	ASSHPLAGVGYGYT
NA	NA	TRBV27	ASSLSGRAQY
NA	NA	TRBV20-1	SARDGINYGYT
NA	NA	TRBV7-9	ASSLRTRSEAF
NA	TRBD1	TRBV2	ASSSTGANEAF
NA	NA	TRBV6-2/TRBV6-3	ASSYTVFGGNTIY
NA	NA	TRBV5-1	AGRGEGNNEQY
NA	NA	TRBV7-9	ASSSIRGNTYEQY
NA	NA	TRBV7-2	ASSFSLGVVDSPLH
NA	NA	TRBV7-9	ASSPGRLWAF
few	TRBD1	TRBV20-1	SARVKQGARLRSEAF
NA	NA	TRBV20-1	SATTTETYEQY
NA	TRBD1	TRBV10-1	ASSRQGRAGELF
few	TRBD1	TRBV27	ASSLRDRAGSYGYT
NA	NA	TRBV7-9	ASSLSQPTGELF
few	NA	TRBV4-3	ASSQNQGPGANVLT
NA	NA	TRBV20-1	SAERRAGHSAQY
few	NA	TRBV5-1	ASSLIGRYGGYYNEQF
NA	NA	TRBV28	ASSLPGLGVDEQY
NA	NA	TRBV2	ASSEGRTVDRQY
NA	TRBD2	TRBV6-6	ASSRRLAGGPIGEQY
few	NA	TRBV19	ASSNSGWNEQF
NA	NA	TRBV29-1	SVDSGGGHTGELF
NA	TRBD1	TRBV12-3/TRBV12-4	ASSWGPRDRGYEQY
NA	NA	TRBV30	AFADGRNEQY
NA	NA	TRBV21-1	ANSPTGWSYGYT
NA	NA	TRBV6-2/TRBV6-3	ASRPLGLQESGYEQY
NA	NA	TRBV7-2	VSSPSRNEQF
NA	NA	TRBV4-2	ASSQELLVDNTEAF
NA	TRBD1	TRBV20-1	SARAGGRNGYT
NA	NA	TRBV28	ASSLPASPDKARVIVGTDTQY
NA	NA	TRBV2	ASSEDRTYGYT
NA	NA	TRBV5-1	ASSQLTGEKLF
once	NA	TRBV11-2	ASSSPVQGMNTEAF
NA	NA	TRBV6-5	ASNYRGAYEQF
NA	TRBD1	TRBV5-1	ASNLRDRGDTQY
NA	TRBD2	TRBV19	AGGLADTGELF
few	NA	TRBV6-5	ASSYLSKPNYGYT
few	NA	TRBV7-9	ASSLMAGINEQF
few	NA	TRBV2	ASSVSRHTDTQY
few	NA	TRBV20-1	SANQGRGTDTQY
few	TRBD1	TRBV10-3	AIRPGTGAGNYEQY
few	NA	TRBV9	ASSNPNTGEAF
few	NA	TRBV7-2	ASSRNRVGSHEQY
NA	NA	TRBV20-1	SARYSQGSTQPQH
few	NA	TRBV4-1	ASSLGDTISYEQY
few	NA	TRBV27	ASSPVGGEDTQY
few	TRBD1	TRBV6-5	ASSYIFPVKSGTGGGYHEQY
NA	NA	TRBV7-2	ASSDRANGYT
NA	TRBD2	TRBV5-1	ASSPNGVAGVNEQF